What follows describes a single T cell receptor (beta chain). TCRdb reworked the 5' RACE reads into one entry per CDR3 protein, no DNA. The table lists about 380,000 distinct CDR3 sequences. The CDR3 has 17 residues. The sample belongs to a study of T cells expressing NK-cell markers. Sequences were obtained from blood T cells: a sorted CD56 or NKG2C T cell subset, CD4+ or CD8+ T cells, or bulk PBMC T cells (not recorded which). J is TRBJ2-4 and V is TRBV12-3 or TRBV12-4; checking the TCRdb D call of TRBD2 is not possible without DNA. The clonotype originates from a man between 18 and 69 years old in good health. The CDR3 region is CASSRGLAGLAKNIQYF.